This passage covers 11 T cell receptor beta chains from one sample sequenced in a study of T cells in narcolepsy. Clones were read by immunoSEQ multiplex PCR, and TCRdb kept only the in-frame ones, dropping some. The data contain 35,000 to 40,000 clones, approximately 85% of them seen just once; the ten biggest clones take up about 1.5%. The specimen sequenced was CD45RA- memory CD4+ T cells from PBMCs. These receptors were obtained from a human donor with narcolepsy.

This clone was recorded only once. The rearrangement uses TRBV29-1 and TRBJ2-7, with TRBD1 identical over 8 bases. The CDR3 is 12 residues long. The V segment lost 5 bases and the J segment 5 bases; nucleotides outside the gene matches: 5. Looked up from germline, CDR1 is SQVTM and CDR2 is ANQGSEA. The CDR3 nucleotides read TGCAGCGTTCTACAGGGGGGCGACGAGCAGTACTTC. Translating gives CSVLQGGDEQYF.

The table lists this clone with a count of one. The chain recombines TRBV19 with TRBJ2-1; TRBD1 agrees at 10 bases. The CDR3 sequence is 14 residues long. Germline CDR1 LNHDA, CDR2 SQIVND (reference sequence). V lost 7 bases and J lost 9; bases outside the gene matches: 9. CDR3 sequence reads: CASKFDRGRGEQFF. Here the CDR3 DNA reads TGTGCCAGTAAGTTCGACAGGGGGCGAGGTGAGCAGTTCTTC.

The chain links TRBV29-1 to TRBJ2-7; 10 nucleotides agree with TRBD1. Germline-derived CDR1 and CDR2 are SQVTM and ANQGSEA. V shed 3 bases, J shed 3 bases, and the junction held 2 bases outside the gene matches. CDR3 length equals 13 residues. The CDR3 reads CSVDRTGGYEQYF. The CDR3 DNA reads TGCAGCGTTGACCGGACAGGGGGCTACGAGCAGTACTTC.

This clone came up once. This sequence joins TRBV11-3 and TRBJ2-7; the D is unclear. Germline CDR1 and CDR2: SGHNT and YENEEA. The CDR3 loop spans 15 amino acids. V lost 4 bases to trimming and J lost 5 bases, with 18 bases between them. This CDR3 is CASSSPGTVVNEQYF. CDR3 coding DNA: TGTGCCAGCAGCTCGCCGGGTACAGTTGTCAACGAGCAGTACTTC. Filled out from reference TRBV11-3 and TRBJ2-7, the complete variable domain reads EAGVVQSPRYKIIEKKQPVAFWCNPISGHNTLYWYLQNLGQGPELLIRYENEEAVDDSQLPKDRFSAERLKGVDSTLKIQPAELGDSAVYLCASSSPGTVVNEQYFGPGTRLTVT.

The chain carries TRBV7-8 and TRBJ1-1; weak D call: TRBD1 (6 bases). Germline CDR1 reads SGHVS; CDR2 reads FQNEAQ. The CDR3 extends over 13 amino acids. V was shortened by 8 bases and J by 7 bases, with 17 bases between the two germline ends. The CDR3 nucleotides read TGTGCCAGCGAGGTAGGGGGGCGCGGTGAAGCTTTCTTT. The encoded protein is CASEVGGRGEAFF.

A remark on this clone: Because the CDR3 is missing its conserved closing phenylalanine or tryptophan, this is likely a read error. The DNA is omitted, as the CDR3 cannot be located on it reliably, and the CDR3 follows TCRdb's listing. The chain carries TRBV21-1 and TRBJ1-1; the table's D call TRBD1 went unverified against the DNA. TRBV21-1 is listed as a pseudogene. The CDR3 length equals 14 residues, ends included. The CDR3 region is CASTFSQANTEAFL.

This clone qualifies as medium-sized (0.01 to 0.1%). V gene TRBV28 combines with J gene TRBJ1-3; D is unresolved. Trimming left V 6 bases short and J 0 bases short, with 12 bases between. The germline V gene encodes CDR1 MDHEN and CDR2 SYDVKM. The CDR3 runs 15 residues. In nucleotides, the CDR3 is TGTGCCAGCAGCCCCGGACGGTCCTCTGGAAACACCATATATTTT. The encoded protein is CASSPGRSSGNTIYF.

V gene TRBV7-9 combines with J gene TRBJ1-2, with D possibly being TRBD1 (6 bases). Between the trimmed V and J ends, which lost 1 base and 4 bases, there was a span of 10 bases. Germline lookup yields CDR1 SEHNR and CDR2 FQNEAQ (reference sequence). The length of the CDR3 is 14 residues. The CDR3 bases are TGTGCCAGCAGCTTAGGAGGACAGAGCTATGGCTACACCTTC. Translated: CASSLGGQSYGYTF.

The rearrangement joins TRBV7-2 to TRBJ1-3; D possibly corresponds to TRBD1 (5 bases). CDR3 length: 15 residues. Germline CDR1 and CDR2: SGHTA and FQGNSA. With 7 bases removed from V and 2 bases from J, the gap between germline ends came to 15 bases. CDR3 bases: TGTGCCAGCATTGTCCAAGTGGGACCTGGAAACACCATATATTTT. This encodes CASIVQVGPGNTIYF.

The chain is built from TRBV29-1 and TRBJ2-5; perhaps TRBD2 as D (6 bases). Deletions cut 7 bases from V and 13 bases from J, with 19 bases between. From germline, CDR1 is SQVTM and CDR2 ANQGSEA. The CDR3 has 11 residues. The CDR3 nucleotides read TGCAGCGCCAACCTCGGCGGGGTGACGTACTTC. Its translation is CSANLGGVTYF. Supplemented by reference TRBV29-1 and TRBJ2-5, the full variable domain reads SAVISQKPSRDICQRGTSLTIQCQVDSQVTMMFWYRQQPGQSLTLIATANQGSEATYESGFVIDKFPISRPNLTFSTLTVSNMSPEDSSIYLCSANLGGVTYFGPGTRLLVL.

The chain has TRBV6-5 and TRBJ1-2; tentative D call: TRBD1 (6 bases). This CDR3 region has 14 residues. The V gene's germline CDR1 is MNHEY and CDR2 SVGAGI. V dropped 2 bases and J dropped 4 bases, with 11 bases sitting between them. The CDR3 DNA follows: TGTGCCAGCAGTTACCAGGGAGGGGGCTATGGCTACACCTTC. This gives the protein CASSYQGGGYGYTF.